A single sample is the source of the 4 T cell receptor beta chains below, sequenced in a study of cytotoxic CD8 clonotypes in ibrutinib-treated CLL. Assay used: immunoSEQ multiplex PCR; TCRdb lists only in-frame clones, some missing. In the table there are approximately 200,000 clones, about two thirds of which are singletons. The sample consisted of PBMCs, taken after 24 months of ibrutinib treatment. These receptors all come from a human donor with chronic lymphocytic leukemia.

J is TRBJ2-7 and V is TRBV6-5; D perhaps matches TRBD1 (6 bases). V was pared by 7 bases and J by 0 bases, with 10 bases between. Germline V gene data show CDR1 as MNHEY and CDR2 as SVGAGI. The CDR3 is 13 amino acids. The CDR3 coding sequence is TGTGCCAGCATAGGGGGTAGCTCCTACGAGCAGTACTTC. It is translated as CASIGGSSYEQYF.

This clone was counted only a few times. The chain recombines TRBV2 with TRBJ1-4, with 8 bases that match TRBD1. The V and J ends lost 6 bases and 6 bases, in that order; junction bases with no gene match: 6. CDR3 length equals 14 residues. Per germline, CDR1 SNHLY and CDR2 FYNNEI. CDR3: CASRDRAQDEKLFF. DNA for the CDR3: TGTGCCAGCAGGGACAGGGCTCAGGATGAAAAACTGTTTTTT.

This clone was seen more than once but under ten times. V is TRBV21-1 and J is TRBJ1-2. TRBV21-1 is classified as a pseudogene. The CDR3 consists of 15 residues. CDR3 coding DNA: TGTGCCAGCAGCAAAGCTAGGACGGTGAACTATGGCTACACCTTC. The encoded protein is CASSKARTVNYGYTF.

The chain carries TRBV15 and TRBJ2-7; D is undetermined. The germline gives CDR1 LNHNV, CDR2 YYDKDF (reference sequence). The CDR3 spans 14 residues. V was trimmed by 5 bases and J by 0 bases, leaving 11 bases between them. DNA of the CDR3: TGTGCCACCAGCTCCAAGGTGAGCTCCTACGAGCAGTACTTC. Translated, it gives CATSSKVSSYEQYF.